Listed here is a single T cell receptor beta chain. Its antigen is currently not known. It has no much larger one-base neighbor in the sample; base qualities were not kept. The data derive from a study of CD8+CD57+ T cells in acquired aplastic anemia (dated 2018 in TCRdb). For context, the study as a whole: DNA extracted from sorted CD4+ and CD8+ cells had a mean of about 3 ug, with a range of roughly 0.18 to 27.4 ug. For healthy donor samples, the average read count was around 9.9 million for CD4+ cells and 11 million to 14 million for CD8+ cells.

Trimming removed 3 bases from V and 5 bases from J, leaving 10 bases between the germline ends. The germline V gene provides CDR1 KGHDR and CDR2 SFDVKD. There are 13 amino acids in the CDR3, from cysteine to phenylalanine inclusive. This entry keeps only the CDR3 DNA: 39 bases, framed from base 1. Study-level results and caveats: CD8+ Simpson's diversity did not differ significantly between patients and healthy controls (P=0.060). Around 27 CD8+ CDR3 sequences were shared between patients and controls but appeared highly expressed in patients and within their immunodominant clones.

In the study, sorted CD4+ and CD8+ blood T cells from patients with severe aplastic anemia and from healthy subjects underwent deep sequencing of TCR repertoires. Ficoll-Paque density gradient centrifugation was used to isolate peripheral blood mononuclear cells. Before DNA was extracted, CD4+ and CD8+ T cells were sorted using either FACS or magnetic beads. TCR beta VDJ combination and CDR3 sequence profiling used genomic DNA as the template. TCR repertoire sequencing was run on an Illumina HiSeq 2000. In the original analysis: Repertoires were assessed using TRBV/TRBJ rearrangement plots, CDR3 size and DJ length profiles, and Simpson's diversity index. The most abundant DNA sequence in the deep sequencing data was defined as the immunodominant clone. CDR3 amino acid sequences were checked for sharing between subjects and were compared against published repertoires and the VDJdb database. The public reads were reprocessed in TCRdb via fastp at Q25 and MiXCR, keeping in-frame beta chains. Rows are combined by CDR3 protein, so each entry shows the most common genes and DNA. TCRdb, rather than the study authors, made the V and J calls. The sample table lists fewer than 150,000 distinct CDR3 sequences, roughly 50% of them with a count of one. The top ten clonotypes cover about 2.5% of the sample.

Sequencing was carried out using sorted CD4+, CD8+, or CD8+CD57+ T cells (not recorded which) from PBMCs. The rearrangement combines TRBV24-1 with TRBJ2-7; no D gene call is confident. This receptor was identified in a human donor in good health, serving as a control. For the CDR3, the sequence is CATSDATGHEQYF. Here is the DNA: TGTGCCACCAGTGATGCCACTGGACACGAGCAGTACTTC.